This T cell receptor beta chain was documented in a study of cytomegalovirus exposure and HLA in healthy donors. Study at large: A previous analysis identified about 110 million unique TCR beta sequences derived from 180 million or so T cells.

With 60 Vbeta and 13 Jbeta primers, the PCR was carried out. Assay used: immunoSEQ multiplex PCR; TCRdb lists only in-frame clones, some missing. The data contain around 130,000 clones, roughly 80% of them singletons. Comment on this clone: Its specificity is unknown.

Trimming pared 10 bases from V and 2 bases from J, leaving 21 bases between. The CDR3 runs to 15 residues. Germline V gene lookup returns CDR1 MNHEY and CDR2 SMNVEV (reference sequence). Overall study findings and caveats: Relative to equally common others, HLA-associated TCR beta chains showed greater clonal expansion in a later analysis. Prior analysis indicated that the majority of TCR beta V segments exhibited productivity approximately 90% or approximately 30% of the time.

The J gene is TRBJ2-7, the V gene TRBV27, with unresolved D. Sequencing was carried out using PBMCs. This sequence was found in a woman aged 40 to 55 in good health and CMV-seronegative. The CDR3: CATKQRPDLTYEQYF. The CDR3 region has the DNA TGTGCCACCAAACAACGCCCAGACTTGACCTACGAGCAGTACTTC.